This T cell receptor beta chain was identified during a study of T cell repertoires in cytomegalovirus infection (dated 2019 in TCRdb). About the full investigation: The HLA type of each donor mattered for the analysis, because public TCR beta signatures pointed to carriage of CMV infection along with the matching HLA type.

As concerns this clonotype: This clone's antigen is unknown. No per-base quality is available; no much larger clone lies one base away.

TCRdb names Illumina HiSeq 1500 as the instrument used. The public reads were run again by TCRdb, first through fastp at Q25 and then through MiXCR, and only productive beta chains were kept. For every CDR3 protein sequence, its rows merge into one entry that carries the most common genes and DNA. This sample has over 100,000 distinct CDR3 sequences in its table, and 16% of those were observed once. The top ten hold approximately 7.6% of the sample. In the germline V gene (reference sequence), CDR1 corresponds to LNHDA and CDR2 to SQIVND. The V end gives up 3 bases and the J end 9 bases, leaving 9 bases in the junction not matched to a gene. Inclusive of the bounding cysteine and phenylalanine, the CDR3 is 16 residues long. Only CDR3 DNA remains: 48 bases, in frame from the first base. Study-wide findings and limitations: In the ex vivo response, HLA-C-restricted CMV-specific TCR beta clonotypes were dominant, and in two of eight donors the single most frequent clonotype came from this HLA-C-restricted group. In both this cohort and an independent roughly 350-donor cohort, the cumulative frequency of public TCR beta family members distinguished carriers of CMV infection plus the relevant HLA type.

This clonotype was sampled from a human donor in good health (CMV status not recorded). Some clones in this sample may be carry-over from other donors' samples. Sequenced input: PBMCs. The chain was built from TRBV19 and TRBJ2-1, and 12 junction bases match TRBD2. This receptor has the CDR3 CASSIPSGGAVAEQFF. The DNA sequence is given as TGTGCCAGTAGTATTCCTAGCGGGGGGGCAGTGGCTGAGCAGTTCTTC.